These 25 T cell receptor beta chains came from one sample sequenced in a study of Ad26.COV2.S vaccination and SARS-CoV-2 variants. Sequenced by immunoSEQ multiplex PCR; TCRdb stores in-frame clones only, minus some. The sample lists approximately 280,000 clones; 70% to 90% were seen once. The treatment here: 19 received Ad26.COV2.S at low or high dose, single or two shots; several received placebo; per-sample allocation not given. Sampling was done on day 63 after the first vaccine or placebo injection. Sequenced material: peripheral blood, taken in a trial of Ad26.COV2.S vaccine versus placebo. The receptors come from a person between 18 and 65 years old who received the Ad26.COV2.S COVID-19 vaccine or a placebo.

The V gene is TRBV19, the J gene TRBJ2-1; D possibly corresponds to TRBD2 (5 bases). The CDR3 is made up of 17 amino acids. V gave up 4 bases and J gave up 0 bases, with 16 bases separating them. The germline V gene encodes CDR1 LNHDA and CDR2 SQIVND (reference sequence). The CDR3 sequence: CASSRTGGRSSYNEQFF. The CDR3 DNA follows: TGTGCCAGTAGTAGGACTGGCGGGCGTAGCTCCTACAATGAGCAGTTCTTC.

This clone has just one count. This chain connects TRBV6-5 to TRBJ1-5; TRBD1 is a possible D gene (6 bases). The CDR3 spans 15 residues. The germline V and J ends were trimmed by 6 bases and 2 bases, with 14 bases remaining between them. Germline lookup yields CDR1 MNHEY and CDR2 SVGAGI. The CDR3 nucleotides read TGTGCCAGCAGGGGGGCTCTAAAGGGCAATCAGCCCCAGCATTTT. This codes for CASRGALKGNQPQHF.

This chain connects TRBV28 to TRBJ2-1, with D maybe TRBD1 (5 bases). The CDR3 sequence is 16 residues long. Trimming shortened V by 6 bases and J by 2 bases, and 17 bases separated the two germline ends. Germline V CDR1 and CDR2: MDHEN, SYDVKM. CDR3 loop: CASSSGHSLAYNEQFF. Written as DNA, the CDR3 is TGTGCCAGCAGCTCCGGACATTCCCTCGCCTACAATGAGCAGTTCTTC.

The table lists this clone with a count of one. The chain combines TRBV6-1 with TRBJ2-3; D may match TRBD1 or TRBD2 (5 bases each). The V gene lost 2 bases and the J gene lost 2 bases, with 11 bases spanning the gap. The germline V gene encodes CDR1 MNHNS and CDR2 SASEGT. The CDR3 runs to 15 residues. In DNA form, the CDR3 reads TGTGCCAGCAGTGAACCCCGGGGCTACACAGATACGCAGTATTTT. Encoded protein: CASSEPRGYTDTQYF.

This chain uses TRBV25-1 with TRBJ1-1; 7 bases agree with TRBD1. The V gene end was trimmed by 8 bases and the J gene end by 0 bases; junction bases not matched to a gene: 3. Germline assignment: CDR1 MGHDK and CDR2 SYGVNS. CDR3 length: 13 amino acids. Here the CDR3 reads CASRTGVNTEAFF. The CDR3 DNA reads as TGTGCCAGCCGTACAGGGGTGAACACTGAAGCTTTCTTT.

V usage is TRBV10-3 and J usage is TRBJ1-2; 8 bases fit TRBD1. J gave up 5 bases and V 4 bases, and 6 bases lay outside the gene matches. Germline CDR1 is ENHRY and CDR2 is SYGVKD. The CDR3 runs to 14 residues. This chain's CDR3 is CAISGGQEGYGYTF. The CDR3 coding sequence is TGTGCCATCAGTGGGGGACAGGAGGGATATGGCTACACCTTC.

This clone was counted only a few times. This chain links TRBV7-9 with TRBJ2-6; D may be TRBD1 (5 bases). Trimming pared 4 bases from V and 3 bases from J, leaving 10 bases between. The CDR3 length is 15 residues. Germline CDR1 and CDR2: SEHNR and FQNEAQ (reference sequence). For the CDR3, the DNA is TGTGCCAGCAGCTCCGCAGGGTTTGGGGCCAACGTCCTGACTTTC. Translated, it gives CASSSAGFGANVLTF.

This clone was seen only once. J is TRBJ2-5 and V is TRBV12-3 or TRBV12-4; D is perhaps TRBD1 (6 bases). This CDR3 contains 13 residues. Trimming removed 4 bases from V and 3 bases from J, with 9 bases in between. CDR3: CASSYGTKETQYF. CDR3 sequence (DNA): TGTGCCAGCAGTTATGGGACAAAAGAGACCCAGTACTTC.

This chain connects TRBV5-1 to TRBJ2-5, with TRBD2 matching 10 bases. The ends lost 3 bases at V and 2 bases at J; junction bases unmatched: 4. The CDR3 has 15 amino acids. Germline-derived CDR1 and CDR2 are SGHRS and YFSETQ. The CDR3 nucleotides are TGCGCCAGCAGCTCGACTAGCGGGCAGCAAGAGACCCAGTACTTC. This encodes CASSSTSGQQETQYF.

This sequence joins TRBV7-2 and TRBJ1-1, with D uncertain. V gave up 4 bases and J gave up 4 bases, with 7 bases separating them. The CDR3 spans 12 residues. Germline-derived CDR1 and CDR2 are SGHTA and FQGNSA. CDR3 coding DNA: TGTGCCAGCAGCTCAATACGCACTGAAGCTTTCTTT. Translation: CASSSIRTEAFF.

This clone was seen once. This chain uses TRBV27 with TRBJ2-3, with D possibly matching TRBD2 (5 bases). V lost 2 bases, J lost 0 bases, and 9 bases lay in between. Germline lookup yields CDR1 MNHEY and CDR2 SMNVEV (reference sequence). The CDR3 is 15 residues long. CDR3 sequence reads: CASSLGLASTDTQYF. The CDR3 DNA is TGTGCCAGCAGTTTAGGGCTAGCAAGCACAGATACGCAGTATTTT.

The genes are TRBV7-2 and TRBJ2-3; D gene ambiguous. V was shortened by 1 base and J by 6 bases, with 14 bases between the two germline ends. From germline, CDR1 is SGHTA and CDR2 FQGNSA. The CDR3 has 15 residues. Here the CDR3 DNA reads TGTGCCAGCAGCTTAGTGCCCCCTCCACCCGATACGCAGTATTTT. It specifies CASSLVPPPPDTQYF.

The chain links TRBV9 to TRBJ1-3, with a weak D call TRBD1 (5 bases). V dropped 0 bases and J dropped 4 bases, with 8 bases sitting between them. CDR3 size: 14 residues. Germline CDR1 reads SGDLS; CDR2 reads YYNGEE. The CDR3 here is CASSVGKGGNTIYF. The CDR3 bases are TGTGCCAGCAGCGTAGGAAAGGGGGGAAACACCATATATTTT.

The chain is built from TRBV7-9 and TRBJ2-1; 9 bases map to TRBD2. Germline V lookup: CDR1 SEHNR, CDR2 FQNEAQ (reference sequence). Trimming at V came to 4 bases and at J to 9 bases, leaving 7 bases not matched to a gene. There are 14 residues in the CDR3. CDR3 region: CASSSWTAGGEQFF. CDR3 coding DNA: TGTGCCAGCAGCTCCTGGACAGCGGGGGGTGAGCAGTTCTTC.

The CDR3 loop reads CATSGRLAYNEQFF. CDR3 nucleotides: TGTGCCACCAGCGGGAGACTCGCCTACAATGAGCAGTTCTTC. V gene TRBV15 combines with J gene TRBJ2-1, with D maybe TRBD2 (5 bases). The V end was cut by 5 bases, the J end by 2 bases, with 10 bases between. The CDR3 totals 14 residues. Germline V gives CDR1 LNHNV, CDR2 YYDKDF (reference sequence).

This chain links TRBV30 with TRBJ1-6; D unclear. CDR3 length: 16 residues. Germline V gene lookup returns CDR1 GTSNPN and CDR2 SVGIG (reference sequence). Trimming took off 3 bases at V and 9 bases at J, with 21 bases between the two ends. CDR3 sequence: CAWSGVGFLGTSPLHF. The CDR3 DNA follows: TGTGCCTGGAGCGGGGTCGGGTTTTTGGGAACTTCACCCCTCCACTTT.

CDR3 loop: CASSQDYLTGYTPEKLFF. CDR3 nucleotides: TGTGCCAGCAGCCAAGACTACCTCACAGGGTATACTCCCGAAAAACTGTTTTTT. The V gene is TRBV3-1 (or the pseudogene TRBV3-2), the J gene TRBJ1-4, with D possibly being TRBD1 (6 bases). The CDR3 spans 18 residues. The ends were cut back, 0 bases at V and 8 bases at J, with 22 bases in the middle. CDR1 is LGHDT and CDR2 is YNNKEL in the germline V gene (reference sequence).

In the case of this clone: The identical CDR3 is also encoded by other nucleotide sequences in the sample. The V call is TRBV28, the J call TRBJ1-5, with a tentative D call TRBD1 (5 bases). Germline CDR1 MDHEN, CDR2 SYDVKM. The ends were cut back, 7 bases at V and 0 bases at J, with 13 bases in the middle. There are 15 residues in the CDR3. The CDR3 DNA reads TGTGCCAGCACCCACGGGGGGAATAGCAATCAGCCCCAGCATTTT. Translating gives CASTHGGNSNQPQHF. Full variable domain (rest looked up from reference TRBV28 and TRBJ1-5): DVKVTQSSRYLVKRTGEKVFLECVQDMDHENMFWYRQDPGLGLRLIYFSYDVKMKEKGDIPEGYSVSREKKERFSLILESASTNQTSMYLCASTHGGNSNQPQHFGDGTRLSIL.

This clone was detected once. V usage is TRBV7-2 and J usage is TRBJ2-7; TRBD1 agrees at 12 bases. The CDR3 is made up of 16 amino acids. Germline V gene data show CDR1 as SGHTA and CDR2 as FQGNSA. J gave up 1 base and V 5 bases, and 6 bases lay outside the gene matches. The CDR3 region is CASSGGTGGSSYEQYF. In nucleotides, the CDR3 is TGTGCCAGCAGCGGGGGGACAGGGGGCTCATCCTACGAGCAGTACTTC.

The J gene is TRBJ1-5, the V gene TRBV6-2 or TRBV6-3; TRBD1 matches 12 bases. The CDR3 sequence is 16 residues long. Unmatched junction bases numbered 11, after V lost 3 bases and J lost 11 bases. The germline CDR1 and CDR2 sequences are MNHEY and SVGEGT. The CDR3 spells CASSYGRGQGAYAQHF. In nucleotides, the CDR3 is TGTGCCAGCAGTTATGGAAGGGGACAGGGGGCTTACGCCCAGCATTTT.

This clone was detected once. The chain recombines TRBV28 with TRBJ1-2; D remains ambiguous. Looked up from germline, CDR1 is MDHEN and CDR2 is SYDVKM. V shed 2 bases and J shed 5 bases, with 6 bases lying between them. CDR3 length equals 12 residues. As DNA, the CDR3 is TGTGCCAGCAGTTTAGCACTTTATGGCTACACCTTC. Its translation: CASSLALYGYTF.

The V call is TRBV7-2, the J call TRBJ2-3; D remains unclear. The CDR3 consists of 14 residues. Germline loops: CDR1 SGHTA, CDR2 FQGNSA. Trimming took 1 base from V and 3 from J, leaving 8 bases between them. CDR3 sequence (DNA): TGTGCCAGCAGCTTAGGTACGGGTACAGATACGCAGTATTTT. Encoded protein: CASSLGTGTDTQYF.

V gene TRBV3-1 (or the pseudogene TRBV3-2) combines with J gene TRBJ1-2; TRBD1 is a possible D gene (5 bases). Germline-derived CDR1 and CDR2 are LGHDT and YNNKEL (reference sequence). The CDR3 sequence is 18 residues long. Trimming stripped 0 bases from V and 4 bases from J, with 21 bases between. The CDR3 coding sequence is TGTGCCAGCAGCCAAGATGAGGACACAAGTGCCTTACCCTATGGCTACACCTTC. Translating gives CASSQDEDTSALPYGYTF.

The chain employs TRBV18 and TRBJ2-7, with TRBD1 identical over 7 bases. Per the germline V gene, CDR1 is KGHSH and CDR2 is LQKENI. The CDR3 has 16 amino acids. The V segment lost 3 bases and the J segment 0 bases; nucleotides outside the gene matches: 8. The CDR3 loop is CASSPTRGLSSYEQYF. As DNA, the CDR3 is TGTGCCAGCTCACCCACGAGGGGGCTAAGCTCCTACGAGCAGTACTTC.

The chain uses TRBV9 and TRBJ2-7; no clear D gene. The CDR3 extends over 13 amino acids. CDR1 SGDLS and CDR2 YYNGEE come from the germline V gene. V gave up 4 bases and J gave up 6 bases, with 14 bases separating them. The CDR3 loop reads CASSPREYSEQYF. CDR3 in DNA: TGTGCCAGCAGCCCGCGAGAGTACAGCGAGCAGTACTTC.